The source of this T cell receptor beta chain is a study of blood T cells in healthy people across ages. A note on this clonotype: Antigen: not known.

The authors ran a second PCR of 7 to 11 cycles using a sample-barcoded 5' primer and a J-beta primer mix. Every sample gave at least 3 million paired-end reads containing CDR3. TCRdb re-called the 5' RACE reads with MiXCR, one entry per CDR3 protein. The sample lists 750,000 to 950,000 distinct CDR3 sequences, approximately 24% occurring once. V lost 6 bases and J lost 4, with 8 bases in between. CDR3 length equals 12 residues. Germline CDR1 and CDR2: SGHRS and YFSETQ. Points from the study as a whole: Observed TCR beta diversity per million T cells went down as age went up. This fall followed a roughly linear course with age.

The sample was also reused in another study, on T cells of mothers and their children.

What was sequenced was blood. The chain links TRBV5-1 to TRBJ1-5; D gene unclear. This receptor was obtained from a boy aged 10-17 years in good health. CDR3 sequence (DNA): TGCGCCAGCAAACGGGCAAATCAGCCCCAGCATTTT. This gives the protein CASKRANQPQHF. The whole variable domain, remainder taken from reference TRBV5-1 and TRBJ1-5, is KAGVTQTPRYLIKTRGQQVTLSCSPISGHRSVSWYQQTPGQGLQFLFEYFSETQRNKGNFPGRFSGRQFSNSRSEMNVSTLELGDSALYLCASKRANQPQHFGDGTRLSIL.